This is a list of T cell receptor beta chains from one sample in a study of blood T cell repertoires in COVID-19. Sequencing used immunoSEQ multiplex PCR; TCRdb keeps in-frame clones, though not all of them. The repertoire holds nearly 40,000 clones, with 85% to 90% as singletons. The sequenced sample was peripheral blood. These receptors were collected from a middle-aged man in a cohort sampled during active COVID-19. The CDR3 runs from the conserved cysteine through the conserved F or W. The order of the fields is CDR3 length, J gene, clone size, D gene, V gene, CDR3 protein, CDR3 DNA. D genes are given only for firm matches. Size tells how often a clone was seen (once, few, many) or the class of an expanded clone, and some rows leave it out.

>15|TRBJ1-4|NA|TRBD1|TRBV24-1
CATSDSGQGGEKLFF
TGTGCCACCAGTGATTCAGGACAGGGGGGTGAAAAACTGTTTTTT
>13|TRBJ2-5|NA|TRBD2|TRBV6-5
CASSIAGQETQYF
TGTGCCAGCAGTATAGCGGGGCAAGAGACCCAGTACTTC
>16|TRBJ2-5|NA|TRBD2|TRBV14
CASSQFTGGYQETQYF
TGTGCCAGCAGCCAGTTTACGGGAGGTTACCAAGAGACCCAGTACTTC
>15|TRBJ1-3|once|NA|TRBV19
CASSRSPAPGNTIYF
TGTGCCAGTAGTCGGAGCCCGGCACCTGGAAACACCATATATTTT
>15|TRBJ1-2|NA|NA|TRBV5-4
CASTLNWGGDYGYTF
TGTGCCAGCACCTTGAATTGGGGGGGCGACTATGGCTACACCTTC
>16|TRBJ1-3|NA|NA|TRBV6-5
CASSSSGRYSGNTIYF
TGTGCCAGCAGTTCAAGTGGCCGTTACTCTGGAAACACCATATATTTT
>15|TRBJ1-3|NA|NA|TRBV2
CASSEAEGLGNTIYF
TGTGCCAGCAGTGAAGCGGAGGGGTTAGGAAACACCATATATTTT
>12|TRBJ1-3|NA|NA|TRBV30
CAWSPGRSTIYF
TGTGCCTGGAGTCCCGGTCGGAGCACCATATATTTT
>16|TRBJ2-1|few|TRBD2|TRBV4-2
CASSQEASGSYNEQFF
TGTGCCAGCAGCCAAGAGGCTAGCGGGAGCTACAATGAGCAGTTCTTC
>14|TRBJ1-4|once|TRBD1|TRBV7-2
CASSLARGTEKLFF
TGTGCCAGCAGCTTAGCCAGGGGGACGGAAAAACTGTTTTTT
>16|TRBJ1-5|NA|TRBD1|TRBV19
CASSMSQGQGHQPQHF
TGTGCCAGTAGTATGTCCCAGGGACAGGGGCACCAGCCCCAGCATTTT
>16|TRBJ1-2|once|NA|TRBV15
CATSKKGRGNWYGYTF
TGTGCCACCAGCAAAAAGGGGAGGGGGAATTGGTATGGCTACACCTTC
>14|TRBJ2-1|NA|NA|TRBV30
CAWSVQQGNNEQFF
TGTGCCTGGAGTGTACAGCAGGGGAACAATGAGCAGTTCTTC
>13|TRBJ1-2|NA|TRBD1|TRBV18
CASSLQGDVGYTF
TGTGCCAGCTCACTACAGGGGGATGTGGGCTACACCTTC
>15|TRBJ1-2|once|NA|TRBV27
CASSLRGNGGYGYTF
TGTGCCAGCAGTTTAAGAGGGAACGGTGGCTATGGCTACACCTTC
>15|TRBJ1-3|NA|TRBD1|TRBV9
CASRGDRGTGNTIYF
TGTGCCAGCAGGGGGGACAGGGGAACTGGAAACACCATATATTTT
>17|TRBJ1-1|NA|NA|TRBV7-8
CASSLVGATPLNTEAFF
TGTGCCAGCAGCTTAGTAGGGGCCACACCTTTGAACACTGAAGCTTTCTTT
>16|TRBJ2-5|NA|TRBD1|TRBV19
CASSTPGGWYQETQYF
TGTGCCAGTAGTACCCCAGGGGGCTGGTACCAAGAGACCCAGTACTTC
>17|TRBJ2-1|NA|NA|TRBV4-1
CASSLNYGGPLANEQFF
TGCGCCAGCAGCCTCAACTACGGGGGGCCCCTCGCGAATGAGCAGTTCTTC
>15|TRBJ2-7|NA|NA|TRBV9
CASSPKGLRGREQYF
TGTGCCAGCAGCCCCAAGGGACTTCGGGGGAGGGAGCAGTACTTC
>18|TRBJ2-4|few|NA|TRBV19
CASSVKRLQETAKNIQYF
TGTGCCAGTAGCGTCAAGAGATTACAGGAGACAGCCAAAAACATTCAGTACTTC
>11|TRBJ2-1|NA|NA|TRBV27
CASSSGHEQFF
TGTGCCAGCAGTTCCGGTCATGAGCAGTTCTTC
>12|TRBJ1-1|NA|TRBD1|TRBV11-3
CASSPRQGQAFF
TGTGCCAGCAGCCCACGACAGGGGCAGGCTTTCTTT
>14|TRBJ2-1|NA|TRBD2|TRBV2
CASSLGLAGVEQFF
TGTGCCAGCTCTCTAGGTCTAGCGGGAGTTGAGCAGTTCTTC
>15|TRBJ2-7|NA|NA|TRBV4-3
CASSQDRGTIYEQYF
TGCGCCAGCAGCCAAGATCGAGGGACAATATACGAGCAGTACTTC
>16|TRBJ2-1|NA|TRBD2|TRBV5-1
CASGVIAGGTYNEQFF
TGCGCCAGCGGCGTCATAGCGGGGGGGACCTACAATGAGCAGTTCTTC
>12|TRBJ1-2|NA|NA|TRBV19
CASSSGFEGYTF
TGTGCCAGTAGCTCAGGGTTCGAGGGCTACACCTTC
>14|TRBJ2-1|NA|TRBD2|TRBV19
CASSMGTSSNEQFF
TGTGCCAGTAGTATGGGGACTAGCAGCAATGAGCAGTTCTTC
>15|TRBJ2-7|NA|TRBD2|TRBV6-5
CASGQTRGSSYEQYF
TGTGCCAGCGGTCAAACGCGGGGGAGCTCCTACGAGCAGTACTTC
>18|TRBJ2-2|once|TRBD1|TRBV10-1
CASSGLPGTGTNTGELFF
TGCGCCAGCAGTGGATTGCCCGGGACAGGGACTAACACCGGGGAGCTGTTTTTT
>14|TRBJ2-1|NA|NA|TRBV27
CASSLAGPHNEQFF
TGTGCCAGCAGTTTAGCTGGGCCTCACAATGAGCAGTTCTTC
>16|TRBJ2-5|NA|NA|TRBV21-1
CASSIRRTGGKETQYF
TGTGCCAGCAGCATTCGGAGGACAGGGGGAAAAGAGACCCAGTACTTC
>17|TRBJ1-2|NA|NA|TRBV21-1
CASWEAAGTGGHYGYTF
TGTGCCAGCTGGGAGGCTGCCGGGACAGGGGGCCACTATGGCTACACCTTC
>15|TRBJ2-3|NA|TRBD2|TRBV13
CASSPTSGSTDTQYF
TGTGCCAGCAGCCCCACTAGCGGGAGCACAGATACGCAGTATTTT
>15|TRBJ2-1|NA|TRBD2|TRBV7-9
CASSRGLDGYNEQFF
TGTGCCAGCAGCCGCGGACTAGATGGTTACAATGAGCAGTTCTTC
>14|TRBJ2-1|NA|NA|TRBV7-7
CASSLGGGNNEQFF
TGTGCTAGCAGTCTGGGGGGGGGCAACAATGAGCAGTTCTTC
>15|TRBJ2-3|once|NA|TRBV28
CASTFGLVGTDTQYF
TGTGCCAGCACATTTGGCCTGGTCGGCACAGATACGCAGTATTTT
>15|TRBJ1-4|NA|NA|TRBV19
CASSTGPATNEKLFF
TGTGCCAGTAGTACAGGGCCGGCAACTAATGAAAAACTGTTTTTT
>13|TRBJ2-5|NA|NA|TRBV7-9
CASSAPDQETQYF
TGTGCCAGCAGCGCACCGGACCAAGAGACCCAGTACTTC
>19|TRBJ2-2|NA|NA|TRBV6-2/TRBV6-3
CASSYSKPRARGNTGELFF
TGTGCCAGCAGTTACTCGAAGCCTAGGGCGCGGGGGAACACCGGGGAGCTGTTTTTT
>15|TRBJ2-1|NA|TRBD2|TRBV12-5
CASGLRLADHNEQFF
TGTGCTAGTGGTTTAAGACTAGCGGACCACAATGAGCAGTTCTTC